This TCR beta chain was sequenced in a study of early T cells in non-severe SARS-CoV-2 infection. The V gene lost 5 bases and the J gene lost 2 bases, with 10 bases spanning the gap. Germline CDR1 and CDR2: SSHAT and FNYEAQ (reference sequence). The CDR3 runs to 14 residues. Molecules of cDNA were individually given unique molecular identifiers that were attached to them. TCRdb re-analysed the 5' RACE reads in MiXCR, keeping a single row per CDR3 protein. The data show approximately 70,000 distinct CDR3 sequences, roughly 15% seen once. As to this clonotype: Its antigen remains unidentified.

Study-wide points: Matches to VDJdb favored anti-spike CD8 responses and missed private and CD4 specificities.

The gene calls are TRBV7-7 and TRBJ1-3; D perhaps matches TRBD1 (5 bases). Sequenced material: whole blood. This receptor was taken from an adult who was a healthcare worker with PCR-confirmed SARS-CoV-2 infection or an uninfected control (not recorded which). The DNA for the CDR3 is TGTGCCAGCAGCAGGGACCTGCCTGGAAACACCATATATTTT. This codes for CASSRDLPGNTIYF.